Listed here are 9 T cell receptor beta chains from one sample, sequenced in a study of cytomegalovirus exposure and HLA in healthy donors. 60 Vbeta and 13 Jbeta primers were used in PCR. Clones were read by immunoSEQ multiplex PCR, and TCRdb kept only the in-frame ones, dropping some. The table shows fewer than 200,000 clones, with 60% to 85% occurring only once. Sequenced input: PBMCs. These receptors originate from a female donor in good health and CMV-seronegative.

This sequence joins TRBV4-2 and TRBJ2-3; 10 nucleotides match TRBD2. There are 18 residues in the CDR3. V was clipped by 0 bases and J by 4 bases; unmatched bases: 10. Germline V lookup: CDR1 LGHNA, CDR2 YNFKEQ. Here the CDR3 reads CASSQEMTSGSRADTQYF. As DNA, the CDR3 is TGTGCCAGCAGCCAAGAGATGACTAGCGGGTCCAGGGCAGATACGCAGTATTTT.

Concerning this clone: One end of the junction varies from germline; a read error may be responsible. The chain is built from TRBV6-4 and TRBJ2-5; possible D gene TRBD2, 6 bases. Looked up from germline, CDR1 is MRHNA and CDR2 is SNTAGT. The CDR3 consists of 15 residues. The CDR3 DNA sequence: TGTGCCAGCAGTAACTCGCGGGGTCCCCAAGAGACCCAGTACTTC. The encoded protein is CASSNSRGPQETQYF.

In its sample, this clone was seen a few times. This rearrangement joins TRBV6-1 to TRBJ2-1, with 7 nucleotides matching TRBD2. The germline gives CDR1 MNHNS, CDR2 SASEGT. The CDR3 consists of 14 residues. V dropped 8 bases and J dropped 3; count of bases not matched to a gene: 7. The CDR3 here is CASQFGGNYNEQFF. Written as DNA, the CDR3 is TGTGCCAGCCAGTTCGGGGGGAACTACAATGAGCAGTTCTTC.

This clone was counted only a few times. The rearrangement links TRBV5-1 to TRBJ1-2; a possible D gene is TRBD1 (6 bases). CDR1 and CDR2 from the germline V gene are SGHRS and YFSETQ. This CDR3 comprises 16 residues. The V end was cut by 0 bases, the J end by 5 bases, with 17 bases between. The CDR3 DNA sequence: TGCGCCAGCAGCTTGGAAGTGTCAGGGGTTGGGTATGGCTACACCTTC. It yields the protein CASSLEVSGVGYGYTF.

The chain links TRBV5-1 to TRBJ1-1, with 7 bases fitting TRBD1. This CDR3 has 15 residues. V shed 4 bases and J 0 bases; nucleotides not matched to a gene: 6. In germline, CDR1 is SGHRS, CDR2 YFSETQ. This chain's CDR3 is CASSAAGTVNTEAFF. The CDR3 nucleotides read TGCGCCAGCAGCGCCGCCGGGACAGTGAACACTGAAGCTTTCTTT.

V usage is TRBV12-5 and J usage is TRBJ2-2, with 12 bases matching TRBD2. Germline lookup yields CDR1 LGHNT and CDR2 FRNRAP. The length of the CDR3 is 17 residues. Trimming removed 1 base from V and 8 bases from J; junction bases left unmatched: 8. The chain's CDR3 is CASGLGQTSGSSGELFF. The CDR3 DNA reads TGTGCTAGTGGTTTGGGCCAGACTAGCGGGAGTTCTGGGGAGCTGTTTTTT. The entire variable domain, with the rest obtained from reference TRBV12-5 and TRBJ2-2, is as follows: DARVTQTPRHKVTEMGQEVTMRCQPILGHNTVFWYRQTMMQGLELLAYFRNRAPLDDSGMPKDRFSAEMPDATLATLKIQPSEPRDSAVYFCASGLGQTSGSSGELFFGEGSRLTVL.

V gene TRBV29-1 combines with J gene TRBJ1-2; 8 nucleotides align to TRBD1. Trimming cost V 4 bases and J 8 bases; bases outside gene matches: 6. Germline lookup yields CDR1 SQVTM and CDR2 ANQGSEA. The CDR3 spans 12 residues. The CDR3 DNA is TGCAGCGTTGGGCAGGGGGCGCAAGGCTACACCTTC. Protein sequence: CSVGQGAQGYTF.

The chain joins TRBV9 to TRBJ2-1; TRBD2 aligns across 13 bases. CDR3 size: 19 residues. The junction had 10 bases not matched to a gene; V was cut back by 4 bases and J by 0 bases. CDR1 is SGDLS, CDR2 YYNGEE, per germline. The CDR3 nucleotides read TGTGCCAGCAGCCCGAGGACTAGCGGGAGTGTGAGCTCCTACAATGAGCAGTTCTTC. It codes for CASSPRTSGSVSSYNEQFF.

This clone was found once. The V and J genes are TRBV18 and TRBJ1-2; 7 positions agree with TRBD1. The CDR3 sequence is 16 residues long. Looked up from germline, CDR1 is KGHSH and CDR2 is LQKENI. V lost 4 bases, J lost 9 bases, and 17 bases stayed unmatched. CDR3 in DNA: TGTGCCAGCTCACTCCAAGAAGTGACAGGGTCGGACAGCTACACCTTC. Translated: CASSLQEVTGSDSYTF.